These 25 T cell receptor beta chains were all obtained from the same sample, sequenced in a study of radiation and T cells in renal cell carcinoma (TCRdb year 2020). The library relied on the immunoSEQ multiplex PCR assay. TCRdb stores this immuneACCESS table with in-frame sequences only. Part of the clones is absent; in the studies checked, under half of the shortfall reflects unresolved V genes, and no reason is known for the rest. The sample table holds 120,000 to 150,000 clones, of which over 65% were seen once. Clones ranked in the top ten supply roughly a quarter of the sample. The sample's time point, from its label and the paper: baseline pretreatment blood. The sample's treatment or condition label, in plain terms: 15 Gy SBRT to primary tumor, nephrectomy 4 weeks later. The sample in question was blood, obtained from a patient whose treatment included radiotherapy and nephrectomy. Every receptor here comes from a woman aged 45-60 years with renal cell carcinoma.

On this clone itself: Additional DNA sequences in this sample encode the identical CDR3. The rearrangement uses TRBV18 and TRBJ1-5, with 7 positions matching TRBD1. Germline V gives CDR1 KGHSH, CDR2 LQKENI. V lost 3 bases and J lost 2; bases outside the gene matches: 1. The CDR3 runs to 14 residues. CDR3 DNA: TGTGCCAGCTCACCGGGGACAGGCAATCAGCCCCAGCATTTT. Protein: CASSPGTGNQPQHF.

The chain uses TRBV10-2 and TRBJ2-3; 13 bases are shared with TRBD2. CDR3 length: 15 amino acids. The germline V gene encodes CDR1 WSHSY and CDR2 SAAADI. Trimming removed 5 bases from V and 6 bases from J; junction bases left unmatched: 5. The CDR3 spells CASSPGTSGIDTQYF. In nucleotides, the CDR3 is TGCGCCAGCAGTCCTGGGACTAGCGGGATTGATACGCAGTATTTT.

CDR3 sequence: CAWSTRGLHNEQFF. The CDR3 DNA reads TGTGCCTGGAGTACCCGGGGGTTACACAATGAGCAGTTCTTC. This chain joins TRBV30 and TRBJ2-1, with D perhaps matching TRBD2 (6 bases). V lost 2 bases to trimming and J lost 5 bases, with 13 bases between them. CDR3 length: 14 amino acids. Germline CDR1 GTSNPN, CDR2 SVGIG (reference sequence).

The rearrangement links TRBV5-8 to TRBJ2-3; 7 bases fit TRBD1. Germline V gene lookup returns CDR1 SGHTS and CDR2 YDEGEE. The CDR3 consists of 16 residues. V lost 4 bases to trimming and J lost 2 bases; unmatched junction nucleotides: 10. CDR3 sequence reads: CASSAGTVSNTDTQYF. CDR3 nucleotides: TGTGCCAGCAGCGCCGGGACAGTTAGCAACACAGATACGCAGTATTTT. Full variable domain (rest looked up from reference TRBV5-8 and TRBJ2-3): EAGVTQSPTHLIKTRGQQATLRCSPISGHTSVYWYQQALGLGLQFLLWYDEGEERNRGNFPPRFSGRQFPNYSSELNVNALELEDSALYLCASSAGTVSNTDTQYFGPGTRLTVL.

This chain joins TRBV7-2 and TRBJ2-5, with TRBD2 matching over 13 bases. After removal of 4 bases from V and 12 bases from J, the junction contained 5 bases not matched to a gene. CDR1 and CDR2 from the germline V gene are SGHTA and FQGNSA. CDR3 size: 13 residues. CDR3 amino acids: CASSSGLAGPKYF. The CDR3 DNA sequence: TGTGCCAGCAGCTCGGGACTAGCGGGGCCCAAGTACTTC.

The CDR3 reads CASSPTAAETEAFF. The CDR3, as DNA: TGTGCCAGCAGCCCCACGGCAGCCGAGACTGAAGCTTTCTTT. This chain joins TRBV6-5 and TRBJ1-1; D gene uncertain. The CDR3 runs 14 residues. V was cut by 6 bases and J by 5 bases, with 16 bases left in between. CDR1 MNHEY and CDR2 SVGAGI come from the germline V gene.

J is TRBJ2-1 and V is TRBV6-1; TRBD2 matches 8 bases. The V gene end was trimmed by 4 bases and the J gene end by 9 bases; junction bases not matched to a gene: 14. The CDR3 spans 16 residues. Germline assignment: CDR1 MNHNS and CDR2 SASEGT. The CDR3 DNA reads TGTGCCAGCAGTGGATCGAGCGGGAGAGGGAGAGGTGAGCAGTTCTTC. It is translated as CASSGSSGRGRGEQFF.

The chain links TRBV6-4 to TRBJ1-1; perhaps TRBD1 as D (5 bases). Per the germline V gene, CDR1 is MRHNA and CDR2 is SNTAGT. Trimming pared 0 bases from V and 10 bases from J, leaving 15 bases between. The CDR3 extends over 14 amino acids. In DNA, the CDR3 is TGTGCCAGCAGTGACTCGAATTTGGGGCGCAGAGCTTTCTTT. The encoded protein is CASSDSNLGRRAFF.

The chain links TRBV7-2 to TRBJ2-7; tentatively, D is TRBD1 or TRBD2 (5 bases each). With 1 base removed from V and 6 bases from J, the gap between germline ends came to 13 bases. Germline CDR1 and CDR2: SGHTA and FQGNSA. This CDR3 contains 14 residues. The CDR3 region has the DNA TGTGCCAGCAGCTTAGACAGGAGGTCCGGCGAGCAGTACTTC. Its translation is CASSLDRRSGEQYF.

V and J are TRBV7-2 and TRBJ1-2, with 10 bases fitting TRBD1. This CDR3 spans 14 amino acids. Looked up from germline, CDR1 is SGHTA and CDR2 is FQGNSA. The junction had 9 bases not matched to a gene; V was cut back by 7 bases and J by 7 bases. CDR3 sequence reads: CASTRQGAGLGYTF. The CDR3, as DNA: TGTGCCAGCACCCGACAGGGGGCGGGTCTTGGCTACACCTTC.

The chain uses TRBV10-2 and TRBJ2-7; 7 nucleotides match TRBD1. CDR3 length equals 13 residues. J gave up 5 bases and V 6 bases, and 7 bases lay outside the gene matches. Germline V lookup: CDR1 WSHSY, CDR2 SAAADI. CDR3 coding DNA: TGCGCCAGCAGGGAGACAGGGTTGGACGAGCAGTACTTC. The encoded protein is CASRETGLDEQYF.

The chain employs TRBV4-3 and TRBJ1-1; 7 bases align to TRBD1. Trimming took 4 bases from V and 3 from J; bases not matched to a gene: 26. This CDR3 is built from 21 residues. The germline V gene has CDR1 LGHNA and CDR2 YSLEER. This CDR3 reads CASSPNPLTAGGGSGYTEAFF. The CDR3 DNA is TGCGCCAGCAGCCCGAACCCGCTAACTGCAGGGGGGGGTTCGGGGTACACTGAAGCTTTCTTT.

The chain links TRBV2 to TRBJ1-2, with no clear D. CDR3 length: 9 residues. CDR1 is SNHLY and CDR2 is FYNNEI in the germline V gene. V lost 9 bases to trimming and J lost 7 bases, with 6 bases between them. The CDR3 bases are TGTGCCAGGTCGGGTGGCTACACCTTC. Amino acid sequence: CARSGGYTF. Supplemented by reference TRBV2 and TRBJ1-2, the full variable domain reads EPEVTQTPSHQVTQMGQEVILRCVPISNHLYFYWYRQILGQKVEFLVSFYNNEISEKSEIFDDQFSVERPDGSNFTLKIRSTKLEDSAMYFCARSGGYTFGSGTRLTVV.

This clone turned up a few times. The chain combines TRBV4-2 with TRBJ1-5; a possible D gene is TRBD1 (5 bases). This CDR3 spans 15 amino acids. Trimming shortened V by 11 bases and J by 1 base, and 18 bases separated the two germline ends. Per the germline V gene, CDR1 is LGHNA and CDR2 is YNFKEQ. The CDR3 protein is CASQISTESNQPQHF. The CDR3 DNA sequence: TGTGCCTCCCAGATATCGACAGAGAGCAATCAGCCCCAGCATTTT.

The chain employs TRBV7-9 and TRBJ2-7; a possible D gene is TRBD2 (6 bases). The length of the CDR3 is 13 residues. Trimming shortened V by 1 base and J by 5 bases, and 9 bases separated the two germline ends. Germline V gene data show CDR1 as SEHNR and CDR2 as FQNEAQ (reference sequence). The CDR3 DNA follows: TGTGCCAGCAGCTTAGAGACTAGTAACGAGCAGTACTTC. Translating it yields CASSLETSNEQYF.

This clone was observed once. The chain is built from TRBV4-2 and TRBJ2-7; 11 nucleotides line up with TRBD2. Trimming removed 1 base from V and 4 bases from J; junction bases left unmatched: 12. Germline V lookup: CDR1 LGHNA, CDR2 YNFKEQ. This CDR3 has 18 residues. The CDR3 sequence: CASSQATGTSGGLYEQYF. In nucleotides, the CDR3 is TGTGCCAGCAGCCAAGCCACCGGGACTAGCGGAGGGCTTTACGAGCAGTACTTC.

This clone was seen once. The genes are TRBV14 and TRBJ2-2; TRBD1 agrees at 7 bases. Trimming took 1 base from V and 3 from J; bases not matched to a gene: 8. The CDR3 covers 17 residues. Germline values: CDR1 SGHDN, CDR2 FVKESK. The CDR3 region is CASSQVRGQGDTGELFF. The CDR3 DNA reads TGTGCCAGCAGCCAAGTTAGGGGCCAGGGGGACACCGGGGAGCTGTTTTTT. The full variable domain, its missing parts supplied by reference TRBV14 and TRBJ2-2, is EAGVTQFPSHSVIEKGQTVTLRCDPISGHDNLYWYRRVMGKEIKFLLHFVKESKQDESGMPNNRFLAERTGGTYSTLKVQPAELEDSGVYFCASSQVRGQGDTGELFFGEGSRLTVL.

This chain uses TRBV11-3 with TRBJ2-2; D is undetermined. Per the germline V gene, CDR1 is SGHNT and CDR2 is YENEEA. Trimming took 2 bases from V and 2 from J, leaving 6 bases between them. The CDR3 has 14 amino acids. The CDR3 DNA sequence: TGTGCCAGCAGCTTAAAGATCAACACCGGGGAGCTGTTTTTT. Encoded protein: CASSLKINTGELFF. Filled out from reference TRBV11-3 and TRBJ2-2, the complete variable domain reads EAGVVQSPRYKIIEKKQPVAFWCNPISGHNTLYWYLQNLGQGPELLIRYENEEAVDDSQLPKDRFSAERLKGVDSTLKIQPAELGDSAVYLCASSLKINTGELFFGEGSRLTVL.

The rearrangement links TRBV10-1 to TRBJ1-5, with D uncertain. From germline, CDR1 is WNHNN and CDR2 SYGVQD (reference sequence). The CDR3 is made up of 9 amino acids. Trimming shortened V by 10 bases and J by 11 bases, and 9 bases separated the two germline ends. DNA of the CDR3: TGCGCCACAGACAAGGCCCAGCATTTT. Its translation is CATDKAQHF.

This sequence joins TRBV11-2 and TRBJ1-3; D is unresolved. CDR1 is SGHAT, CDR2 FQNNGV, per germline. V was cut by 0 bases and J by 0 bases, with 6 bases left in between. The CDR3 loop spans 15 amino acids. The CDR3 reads CASSLEQYSGNTIYF. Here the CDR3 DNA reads TGTGCCAGCAGCTTAGAACAGTACTCTGGAAACACCATATATTTT.

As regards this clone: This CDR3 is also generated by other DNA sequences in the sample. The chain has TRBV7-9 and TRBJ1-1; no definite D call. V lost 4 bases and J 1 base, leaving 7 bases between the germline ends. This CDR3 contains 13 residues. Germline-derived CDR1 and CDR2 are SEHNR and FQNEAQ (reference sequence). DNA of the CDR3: TGTGCCAGCAGCTCAAGAGAGAACACTGAAGCTTTCTTT. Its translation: CASSSRENTEAFF.

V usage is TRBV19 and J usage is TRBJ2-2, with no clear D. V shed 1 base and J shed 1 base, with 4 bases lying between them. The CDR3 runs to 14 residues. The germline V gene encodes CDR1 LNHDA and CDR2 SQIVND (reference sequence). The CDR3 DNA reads TGTGCCAGTAGTATAGGCCAGAACACCGGGGAGCTGTTTTTT. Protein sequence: CASSIGQNTGELFF.

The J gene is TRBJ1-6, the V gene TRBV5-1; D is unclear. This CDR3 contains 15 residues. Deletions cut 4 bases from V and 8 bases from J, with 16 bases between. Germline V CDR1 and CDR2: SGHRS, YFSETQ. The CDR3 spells CASSIHVGRDSPLHF. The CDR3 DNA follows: TGCGCCAGCAGCATACACGTCGGGCGAGATTCACCCCTCCACTTT. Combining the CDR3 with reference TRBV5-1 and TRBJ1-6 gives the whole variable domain KAGVTQTPRYLIKTRGQQVTLSCSPISGHRSVSWYQQTPGQGLQFLFEYFSETQRNKGNFPGRFSGRQFSNSRSEMNVSTLELGDSALYLCASSIHVGRDSPLHFGNGTRLTVT.

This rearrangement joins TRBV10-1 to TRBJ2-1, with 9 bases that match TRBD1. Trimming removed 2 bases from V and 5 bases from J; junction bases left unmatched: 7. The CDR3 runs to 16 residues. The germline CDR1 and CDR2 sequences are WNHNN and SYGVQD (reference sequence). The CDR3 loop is CASSERRTGDHNEQFF. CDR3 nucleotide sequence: TGCGCCAGCAGTGAGCGTAGGACAGGGGACCACAATGAGCAGTTCTTC.

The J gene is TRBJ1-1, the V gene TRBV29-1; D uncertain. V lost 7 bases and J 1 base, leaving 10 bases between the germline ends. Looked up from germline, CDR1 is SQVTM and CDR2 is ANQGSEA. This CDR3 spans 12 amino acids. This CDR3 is CSAWTGNTEAFF. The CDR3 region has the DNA TGCAGCGCCTGGACGGGGAACACTGAAGCTTTCTTT.